Below, 26 T cell receptor beta chains from the same sample are listed, as sequenced in a study of regulatory T cells in long-lasting Graves disease. The time point here: newly diagnosed GD, antithyroid drugs for less than 3 months. From RNA extracted from PBMCs, the TCR library was made. To make TCR beta libraries, researchers used iRepertoire HTBI primers and Arm-PCR of CDR3 regions. TCRdb independently ran MiXCR on the multiplex PCR reads; one entry per CDR3 protein. Of 530,000 or so distinct CDR3 sequences listed, roughly 13% are singletons. This sample also belongs to another study, concerning T cells in Graves' hyperthyroidism and ophthalmopathy.

The material was peripheral blood mononuclear cells (PBMCs), obtained at new diagnosis, from a patient treated with antithyroid drugs. Receptors originate from a young man with Graves disease.

This clonotype was counted ten times or more. This chain joins TRBV20-1 and TRBJ2-3; 12 bases align to TRBD2. CDR1 and CDR2 from the germline V gene are DFQATT and SNEGSKA (reference sequence). The CDR3 contains 15 residues. The V segment lost 3 bases and the J segment 5 bases; nucleotides outside the gene matches: 6. This CDR3 is CSASGLAGFGDTQYF. CDR3 nucleotides: TGCAGTGCTAGTGGACTAGCGGGGTTCGGAGATACGCAGTATTTT.

This clonotype was seen a handful of times. The V call is TRBV4-1, the J call TRBJ2-1; 11 bases agree with TRBD2. Germline loops: CDR1 MGHRA, CDR2 YSYEKL. The CDR3 is 17 amino acids. J was trimmed by 5 bases and V by 1 base; bases with no gene match: 7. This chain's CDR3 is CASSQGSGRAVHNEQFF. As DNA, the CDR3 is TGCGCCAGCAGCCAAGGTAGCGGGAGGGCAGTACACAATGAGCAGTTCTTC.

Regarding this clonotype: Given a much more abundant clone one base away, this may be a read error. The chain carries TRBV12-3 or TRBV12-4 and TRBJ2-7, with 7 bases matching TRBD2. The CDR3 contains 16 residues. Germline trimming cut 2 bases from V and 7 bases from J; bases unmatched to any gene: 14. Here the CDR3 reads CASSLHGTTTRNEQYF. Here the CDR3 DNA reads TGTGCCAGCAGTTTACACGGGACTACCACACGCAATGAGCAGTACTTC.

There are a few counts of this clonotype. The chain joins TRBV7-2 to TRBJ1-6, with D unclear. Trimming removed 1 base at V and 4 bases at J, with 14 bases between. Germline V gives CDR1 SGHTA, CDR2 FQGNSA. This CDR3 contains 17 residues. The CDR3 DNA reads TGTGCCAGCAGCTTAGAAGTCCGTCCCGAGTATAATTCACCCCTCCACTTT. Its protein is CASSLEVRPEYNSPLHF.

This clonotype showed up just a few times. The V and J genes are TRBV19 and TRBJ1-5; no clear D. Germline-derived CDR1 and CDR2 are LNHDA and SQIVND (reference sequence). Trimming left V 10 bases short and J 1 base short, with 17 bases between. The CDR3 runs 15 residues. The CDR3 region is CATLPVRESNQPQHF. CDR3 nucleotides: TGTGCCACCCTCCCCGTGAGGGAAAGCAATCAGCCCCAGCATTTT. Variable domain in full (rest from reference TRBV19 and TRBJ1-5): DGGITQSPKYLFRKEGQNVTLSCEQNLNHDAMYWYRQDPGQGLRLIYYSQIVNDFQKGDIAEGYSVSREKKESFPLTVTSAQKNPTAFYLCATLPVRESNQPQHFGDGTRLSIL.

This clonotype was found many times. The V and J genes are TRBV30 and TRBJ1-1, with 8 bases fitting TRBD1. This CDR3 is built from 12 residues. CDR1 and CDR2 (germline): GTSNPN, SVGIG (reference sequence). The CDR3 loop is CASDRGYTEAFF. The CDR3 coding sequence is TGTGCTTCCGACAGGGGATACACTGAAGCTTTCTTT. Full variable domain (missing parts from reference TRBV30 and TRBJ1-1): SQTIHQWPATLVQPVGSPLSLECTVEGTSNPNLYWYRQAAGRGLQLLFYSVGIGQISSEVPQNLSASRPQDRQFILSSKKLLLSDSGFYLCASDRGYTEAFFGQGTRLTVV.

The J gene is TRBJ2-1, the V gene TRBV11-1, with TRBD1 as a possible D gene (5 bases). This CDR3 spans 15 amino acids. Between the trimmed V and J ends, which lost 5 bases and 2 bases, there was a span of 13 bases. Germline CDR1 reads SGHAT; CDR2 reads FQDESV (reference sequence). The CDR3 DNA is TGTGCCAGCAGCCCCAGGGTTCGAACCTACAATGAGCAGTTCTTC. Residues: CASSPRVRTYNEQFF. The full variable domain, its missing parts supplied by reference TRBV11-1 and TRBJ2-1, is EAEVAQSPRYKITEKSQAVAFWCDPISGHATLYWYRQILGQGPELLVQFQDESVVDDSQLPKDRFSAERLKGVDSTLKIQPAELGDSAMYLCASSPRVRTYNEQFFGPGTRLTVL.

V is TRBV19 and J is TRBJ1-5, with unresolved D. The CDR3 is made up of 14 amino acids. The germline CDR1 and CDR2 sequences are LNHDA and SQIVND (reference sequence). Trimming removed 4 bases from V and 5 bases from J, with 12 bases in between. CDR3 residues: CASSRLERDQPQHF. CDR3 bases: TGTGCCAGTAGTAGACTAGAGAGGGATCAGCCCCAGCATTTT.

In its sample, this clonotype was seen many times. The genes are TRBV30 and TRBJ2-1; a possible D gene is TRBD1 (6 bases). V was shortened by 7 bases and J by 3 bases, with 13 bases between the two germline ends. The CDR3 contains 13 residues. From germline, CDR1 is GTSNPN and CDR2 SVGIG (reference sequence). The CDR3 DNA follows: TGTGCCTTCGGGTTGGACAGCTACAATGAGCAGTTCTTC. Its translation: CAFGLDSYNEQFF.

This clonotype showed up just a few times. The chain recombines TRBV5-4 with TRBJ2-5; TRBD2 agrees at 10 bases. The V gene end was trimmed by 2 bases and the J gene end by 3 bases; junction bases not matched to a gene: 7. CDR1 is SGHNT and CDR2 is YYREEE in the germline V gene (reference sequence). The CDR3 contains 16 residues. The chain's CDR3 is CASSFPTSGPKETQYF. The DNA for the CDR3 is TGTGCCAGCAGCTTCCCGACTAGCGGGCCTAAAGAGACCCAGTACTTC.

V usage is TRBV3-1 and J usage is TRBJ2-5, with D unclear. The CDR3 has 14 residues. Germline V gene sequence: CDR1 LGHDT, CDR2 YNNKEL (reference sequence). Between the trimmed V and J ends, which lost 5 bases and 5 bases, there was a span of 15 bases. The CDR3 DNA follows: TGTGCCAGCAGCACGATCCTTAACCGGGAGACCCAGTACTTC. As protein: CASSTILNRETQYF.

Many counts were recorded for this clonotype. The genes are TRBV6-2 or TRBV6-3 and TRBJ1-5, with TRBD1 as a possible D gene (5 bases). The CDR3 is made up of 15 amino acids. CDR1 is MNHEY, CDR2 SVGEGT, per germline. V was clipped by 2 bases and J by 1 base, with 9 bases between them. Here the CDR3 reads CASSYGGGSNQPQHF. Written as DNA, the CDR3 is TGTGCCAGCAGTTACGGGGGTGGGAGCAATCAGCCCCAGCATTTT.

This clonotype appeared many times. This sequence joins TRBV5-1 and TRBJ1-1; D remains ambiguous. Germline loops: CDR1 SGHRS, CDR2 YFSETQ. The CDR3 runs 14 residues. The germline V and J ends were trimmed by 1 base and 4 bases, with 11 bases remaining between them. CDR3 residues: CASSLNRLGTEAFF. The CDR3 DNA reads as TGCGCCAGCAGCTTGAACCGGTTAGGCACTGAAGCTTTCTTT.

This clonotype was observed at least ten times. The CDR3 loop reads CSVRGGPGNEQFF. The CDR3, as DNA: TGCAGTGTACGCGGGGGGCCAGGCAATGAGCAGTTCTTC. The chain carries TRBV20-1 and TRBJ2-1; the match to TRBD2 covers 8 bases. V shed 7 bases and J 6 bases; nucleotides not matched to a gene: 8. The CDR3 consists of 13 residues. Per germline, CDR1 DFQATT and CDR2 SNEGSKA (reference sequence).

This clonotype was detected many times. The chain joins TRBV5-1 to TRBJ2-1; tentatively, D is TRBD1 or TRBD2 (5 bases each). V gave up 7 bases and J gave up 7 bases, with 18 bases separating them. Germline CDR1 reads SGHRS; CDR2 reads YFSETQ. This CDR3 comprises 14 residues. The CDR3 sequence is CASDRGASGNEQFF. The CDR3 DNA sequence: TGCGCCAGCGATCGAGGGGCATCTGGGAATGAGCAGTTCTTC.

This clonotype has at least ten counts. J is TRBJ2-1 and V is TRBV12-3 or TRBV12-4, with 7 bases that match TRBD1. V dropped 7 bases and J dropped 7; count of bases not matched to a gene: 7. This CDR3 spans 13 amino acids. The CDR3 loop reads CASTPTGPNEQFF. The CDR3 DNA is TGTGCCAGCACCCCGACAGGGCCTAATGAGCAGTTCTTC.

This clonotype was recorded a few times. This CDR3 reads CASSKNVRIVYEQYF. Here the CDR3 DNA reads TGTGCCAGCAGTAAAAACGTCCGAATCGTCTACGAGCAGTACTTC. The chain recombines TRBV6-1 with TRBJ2-7; D gene uncertain. CDR3 size: 15 residues. V shed 5 bases and J shed 3 bases, with 17 bases lying between them. The germline V gene has CDR1 MNHNS and CDR2 SASEGT.

The chain carries TRBV24-1 and TRBJ2-2; D unresolved. V lost 5 bases to trimming and J lost 0 bases, with 6 bases between them. Germline-derived CDR1 and CDR2 are KGHDR and SFDVKD. The length of the CDR3 is 14 residues. The CDR3 loop is CATSVGPNTGELFF. In nucleotides, the CDR3 is TGTGCCACCAGTGTCGGGCCGAACACCGGGGAGCTGTTTTTT.

The sample holds one count of this clonotype. This could be a read error, since a much larger clone is one nucleotide away. The genes are TRBV20-1 and TRBJ2-1; 7 bases are shared with TRBD2. Germline CDR1 DFQATT, CDR2 SNEGSKA (reference sequence). The CDR3 length is 13 residues. The CDR3, as DNA: TGCAGTGTTCCATTAGGGGACTACAATGAGCAGTTATTC. This sequence encodes CSVPLGDYNEQLF.

As concerns this clonotype: A much larger clone differs by one base, so this may be a read error. This chain joins TRBV7-9 and TRBJ1-5; D not resolved. There are 12 residues in the CDR3. Germline lookup yields CDR1 SEHNR and CDR2 FQNEAQ (reference sequence). CDR3 sequence reads: CASSFIESPRHF. The CDR3 coding sequence is TGTGCCAGCAGCTTTATTGAGTCGCCCCGGCATTTT.

In this sample, this clonotype turned up a few times. The chain recombines TRBV14 with TRBJ2-5; no reliable D call. The CDR3 is 13 amino acids. Germline CDR1 SGHDN, CDR2 FVKESK. Trimming left V 0 bases short and J 3 bases short, with 5 bases between. The CDR3 DNA sequence: TGTGCCAGCAGCCAAGATTGGAAAGAGACCCAGTACTTC. Protein sequence: CASSQDWKETQYF.

This clonotype was counted at least ten times. The CDR3 region is CASSITSGGETQYF. CDR3 nucleotide sequence: TGTGCCAGCAGTATAACTAGCGGGGGGGAGACCCAGTACTTC. The chain uses TRBV12-3 or TRBV12-4 and TRBJ2-5, with TRBD2 identical over 12 bases. The ends lost 5 bases at V and 5 bases at J; junction bases unmatched: 3. The CDR3 length is 14 residues.

This clonotype was found a few times. The V gene is TRBV5-1, the J gene TRBJ2-5; 8 bases line up with TRBD2. Looked up from germline, CDR1 is SGHRS and CDR2 is YFSETQ. This CDR3 contains 15 residues. Trimming at V came to 0 bases and at J to 5 bases, leaving 6 bases not matched to a gene. This chain's CDR3 is CASSLVGLVRETQYF. CDR3 in DNA: TGCGCCAGCAGCTTGGTGGGACTAGTCCGGGAGACCCAGTACTTC.

This clonotype has ten or more counts. V and J are TRBV15 and TRBJ2-7, with D tentatively TRBD2 (5 bases). Trimming took off 4 bases at V and 0 bases at J, with 13 bases between the two ends. CDR1 and CDR2 (germline): LNHNV, YYDKDF (reference sequence). The CDR3 runs to 15 residues. The DNA of the CDR3 is TGTGCCACCAGCATAAATGGGGAGAGCTCCTACGAGCAGTACTTC. The encoded protein is CATSINGESSYEQYF.

The chain employs TRBV15 and TRBJ2-3; D not certain. The J call is in doubt because the DNA end fits TRBJ2-7 better. This CDR3 spans 14 amino acids. CDR1 is LNHNV and CDR2 is YYDKDF in the germline V gene (reference sequence). CDR3 sequence: CATSRGSETYEQYF. The CDR3 coding sequence is TGTGCCACCAGCAGAGGATCAGAAACCTACGAGCAGTACTTC.

J is TRBJ2-4 and V is TRBV24-1, with TRBD2 matching over 8 bases. Germline loops: CDR1 KGHDR, CDR2 SFDVKD. This CDR3 region has 15 residues. The J segment lost 4 bases and the V segment lost 4 bases, leaving 5 bases of the junction unmatched. CDR3 in DNA: TGTGCCACCAGTGACCCGGGGGGGGCGAAAAACATTCAGTACTTC. This codes for CATSDPGGAKNIQYF.